The rows below give T cell receptor beta chains drawn from one sample of a study of OX40 agonist ivuxolimab in advanced cancers. Assay used: immunoSEQ multiplex PCR; TCRdb lists only in-frame clones, some missing. The data contain approximately 60,000 clones, roughly nine tenths of them seen just once; the ten biggest clones take up 14%. The sequencing used CD4+ or CD8+ T cells sorted from blood, collected in a trial of the OX40 agonist ivuxolimab. Every receptor here comes from an adult with an advanced solid tumor such as melanoma, head and neck, liver or kidney cancer. CDR3s include the opening cysteine and the closing phenylalanine or tryptophan. The D gene is left open where the match is weak. Some rows have no size entry. The others give once, few or many, or a class for an expanded clone.

cdr3_aa	cdr3_nt	clone_size	d_call	j_call	v_call
CASSPMQVSYEQYF	TGCGCCAGCAGCCCGATGCAGGTTTCCTACGAGCAGTACTTC	NA	NA	TRBJ2-7	TRBV5-1
CASTAQGRESPLHF	TGTGCCAGCACCGCACAGGGGAGAGAGTCACCCCTCCACTTT	NA	TRBD1	TRBJ1-6	TRBV6-1
CASSRWTGKDEAFF	TGTGCCAGCAGCAGATGGACAGGCAAGGATGAAGCTTTCTTT	NA	TRBD1	TRBJ1-1	TRBV5-6
CASSTQQGRYGYTF	TGTGCCAGCAGCACACAACAGGGCCGCTATGGCTACACCTTC	NA	NA	TRBJ1-2	TRBV7-9
CSVWTGDDYGYTF	TGCAGCGTCTGGACAGGGGACGACTATGGCTACACCTTC	NA	TRBD1	TRBJ1-2	TRBV29-1
CASSAGQGWPEQFF	TGTGCCAGCAGCGCCGGACAGGGCTGGCCTGAGCAGTTCTTC	NA	TRBD1	TRBJ2-1	TRBV25-1
CASTQSGNQPQHF	TGTGCCAGTACCCAGAGCGGGAATCAGCCCCAGCATTTT	NA	NA	TRBJ1-5	TRBV19
CASTRPGITSYNEQFF	TGTGCCAGCACCAGACCCGGGATTACCTCCTACAATGAGCAGTTCTTC	NA	NA	TRBJ2-1	TRBV28
CASRKNTEAFF	TGTGCCAGCAGAAAGAACACTGAAGCTTTCTTT	NA	NA	TRBJ1-1	TRBV6-5
CASWGQASNQPQHF	TGTGCCAGCTGGGGACAGGCTAGCAATCAGCCCCAGCATTTT	NA	TRBD1	TRBJ1-5	TRBV6-1
CASSIRPEQQGARETQYF	TGTGCCAGCAGCATTAGACCGGAGCAGCAGGGGGCACGAGAGACCCAGTACTTC	few	TRBD1	TRBJ2-5	TRBV25-1
CASSQTQGLTEAFF	TGCGCCAGCAGCCAGACACAGGGTCTCACTGAAGCTTTCTTT	NA	NA	TRBJ1-1	TRBV4-1
CASSSRDSETQYF	TGTGCCAGCAGCTCCCGGGACAGTGAGACCCAGTACTTC	NA	TRBD1	TRBJ2-5	TRBV7-9
CASSLGGTDYNEQFF	TGCGCCAGCAGCTTGGGAGGGACAGACTACAATGAGCAGTTCTTC	NA	TRBD1	TRBJ2-1	TRBV5-1
CASSHGQGVGTVQPQHF	TGTGCCAGCAGCCATGGACAGGGGGTGGGGACAGTTCAGCCCCAGCATTTT	NA	TRBD1	TRBJ1-5	TRBV6-4
CASSASPGGGYEQYF	TGTGCCAGCAGCGCCTCTCCTGGGGGCGGCTACGAGCAGTACTTC	few	NA	TRBJ2-7	TRBV9
CASSFATIGSPDTQYF	TGTGCCAGCAGCTTCGCCACCATCGGTTCCCCAGATACGCAGTATTTT	NA	NA	TRBJ2-3	TRBV5-6
CAVRDTYTDTQYF	TGTGCCGTCCGGGACACTTACACGGATACGCAGTATTTT	few	NA	TRBJ2-3	TRBV10-3
CASSPGLEPYEQYF	TGTGCCAGCAGCCCCGGACTGGAGCCCTACGAGCAGTACTTC	NA	NA	TRBJ2-7	TRBV27
CASSSTADTQYF	TGTGCCAGCAGTTCCACAGCAGATACGCAGTATTTT	NA	NA	TRBJ2-3	TRBV27
CASSLSPGEELFF	TGTGCCAGCAGCTTAAGCCCCGGCGAGGAGCTGTTTTTT	once	NA	TRBJ2-2	TRBV7-9
CASSIGTGVAFF	TGTGCCAGTAGTATTGGGACAGGGGTGGCTTTCTTT	NA	TRBD1	TRBJ1-1	TRBV19
CSGDRQGSNEQFF	TGCAGCGGAGACCGACAGGGGAGCAATGAGCAGTTCTTC	NA	TRBD1	TRBJ2-1	TRBV29-1
CASSSDPPGRQRNTIYF	TGTGCCAGCAGTTCAGACCCACCGGGACGACAAAGAAACACCATATATTTT	NA	NA	TRBJ1-3	TRBV27
CSALGGAQYEAFF	TGCAGCGCCCTGGGGGGGGCCCAATATGAAGCTTTCTTT	once	NA	TRBJ1-1	TRBV29-1
CASSPPVRIYEQYF	TGTGCCAGCAGTCCCCCCGTTAGGATCTACGAGCAGTACTTC	NA	NA	TRBJ2-7	TRBV7-9
CSVVRTEAQYF	TGCAGCGTTGTCAGGACAGAGGCCCAGTACTTC	once	NA	TRBJ2-5	TRBV29-1
CASSPDPMYEQFF	TGTGCCAGCAGTCCCGACCCCATGTATGAGCAGTTCTTC	NA	NA	TRBJ2-1	TRBV6-5
CASSQTGTQSYGEQFF	TGTGCCAGCAGCCAAACCGGGACTCAGTCTTACGGTGAGCAGTTCTTC	NA	NA	TRBJ2-1	TRBV16
CASSEGGRPYEQYF	TGTGCCAGCAGTGAAGGTGGCAGGCCATACGAGCAGTACTTC	NA	NA	TRBJ2-7	TRBV6-1
CASRIRDGTYEQYF	TGCGCCAGCAGGATAAGGGACGGTACCTACGAGCAGTACTTC	NA	NA	TRBJ2-7	TRBV5-1